This T cell receptor beta chain was observed in a study of cytomegalovirus exposure and HLA in healthy donors. Trimming shortened V by 5 bases and J by 7 bases, and 27 bases separated the two germline ends. Germline values: CDR1 LNHNV, CDR2 YYDKDF (reference sequence). CDR3 length: 18 amino acids. PCR was performed using 60 Vbeta and 13 Jbeta primers. Data came from immunoSEQ multiplex PCR; TCRdb stores just in-frame clones and leaves some out. The sample includes roughly 160,000 clones, 73% of them seen just once. The sequence came from a young woman in good health and CMV-seropositive. V is TRBV15 and J is TRBJ2-1, with D perhaps TRBD2 (5 bases). Sequencing was performed on PBMCs. CDR3 protein: CATSGVGERVARLNEQFF. The CDR3 nucleotides are TGTGCCACCAGCGGAGTCGGGGAACGGGTGGCTAGGTTAAATGAGCAGTTCTTC.